The clone carrying this T cell receptor beta chain is a singleton in its sample. This entry comes from a study of blood T cell repertoires in COVID-19. Study background: The origin of the acute and convalescent COVID-19 samples was the United States, Italy and Spain. PBMCs, B-cell-depleted T cells, or T cells were the source of the cDNA or gDNA that made up the material.

The germline CDR1 and CDR2 sequences are MNHEY and SMNVEV (reference sequence). V lost 2 bases and J 8 bases, leaving 15 bases between the germline ends. This CDR3 is built from 15 residues. In the study's own analysis: Estimated nucleated cell counts came from reference gene primer amplification. Profiling relied on immunoSEQ multiplex PCR, and the TCRdb table lists in-frame clones only, not all of them. V and J calls and clone size are those listed in that table; D and trimming were worked out from the DNA. The data contain 90,000 to 150,000 clones, approximately 92% of them singletons. The V call is TRBV27, the J call TRBJ1-4, with a weak D call TRBD1 (5 bases). Sequencing was performed on peripheral blood. This clonotype was sampled from a man between 65 and 79 years old with active or convalescent COVID-19. DNA of the CDR3: TGTGCCAGCAGTTTAAATCCAGGGCTTTGGGAAAAACTGTTTTTT. As protein: CASSLNPGLWEKLFF.